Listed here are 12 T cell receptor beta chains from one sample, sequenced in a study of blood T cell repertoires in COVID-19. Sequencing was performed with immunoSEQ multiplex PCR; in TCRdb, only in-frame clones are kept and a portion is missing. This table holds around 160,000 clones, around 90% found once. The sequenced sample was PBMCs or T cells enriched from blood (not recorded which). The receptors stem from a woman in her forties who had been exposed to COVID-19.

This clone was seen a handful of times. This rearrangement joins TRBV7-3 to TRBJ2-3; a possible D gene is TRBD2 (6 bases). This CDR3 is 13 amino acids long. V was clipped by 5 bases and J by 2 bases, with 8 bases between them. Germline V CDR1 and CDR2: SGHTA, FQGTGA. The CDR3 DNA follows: TGTGCCAGCAGCCTGGACTACACAGATACGCAGTATTTT. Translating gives CASSLDYTDTQYF.

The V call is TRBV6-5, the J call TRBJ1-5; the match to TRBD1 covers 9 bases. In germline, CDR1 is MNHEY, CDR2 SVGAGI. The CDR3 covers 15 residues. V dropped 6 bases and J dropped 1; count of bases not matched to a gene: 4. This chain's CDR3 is CASRTGGRSNQPQHF. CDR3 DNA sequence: TGTGCCAGCAGGACAGGGGGAAGGAGCAATCAGCCCCAGCATTTT.

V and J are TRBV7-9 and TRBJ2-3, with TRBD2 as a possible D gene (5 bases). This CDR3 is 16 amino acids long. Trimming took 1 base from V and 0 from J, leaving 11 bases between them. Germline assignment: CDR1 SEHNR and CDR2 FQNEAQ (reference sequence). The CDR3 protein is CASSLVQRRSTDTQYF. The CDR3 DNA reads TGTGCCAGCAGCTTAGTCCAGCGGAGGAGCACAGATACGCAGTATTTT.

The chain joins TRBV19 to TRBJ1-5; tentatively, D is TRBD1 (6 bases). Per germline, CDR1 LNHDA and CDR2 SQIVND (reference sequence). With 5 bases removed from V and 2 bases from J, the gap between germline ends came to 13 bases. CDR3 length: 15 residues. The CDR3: CASSSLQGGNQPQHF. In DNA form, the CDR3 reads TGTGCCAGTAGTTCATTACAGGGAGGCAATCAGCCCCAGCATTTT.

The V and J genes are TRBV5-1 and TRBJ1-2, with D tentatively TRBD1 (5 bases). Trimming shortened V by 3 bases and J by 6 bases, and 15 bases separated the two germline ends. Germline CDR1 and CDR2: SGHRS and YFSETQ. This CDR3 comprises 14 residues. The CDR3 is CASSSGGRADGYTF. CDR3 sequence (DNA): TGCGCCAGCAGCTCCGGGGGACGGGCGGATGGCTACACCTTC.

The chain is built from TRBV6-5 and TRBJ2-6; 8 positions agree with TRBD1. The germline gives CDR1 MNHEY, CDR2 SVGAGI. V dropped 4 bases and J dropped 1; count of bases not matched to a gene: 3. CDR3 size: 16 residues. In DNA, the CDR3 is TGTGCCAGCAGTTGGGACAGGCGGTCTGGGGCCAACGTCCTGACTTTC. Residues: CASSWDRRSGANVLTF.

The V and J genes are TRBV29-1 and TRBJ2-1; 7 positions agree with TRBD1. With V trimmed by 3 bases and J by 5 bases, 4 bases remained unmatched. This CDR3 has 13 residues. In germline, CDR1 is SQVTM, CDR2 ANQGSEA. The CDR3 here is CSVETGQNNEQFF. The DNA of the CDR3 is TGCAGCGTTGAGACAGGGCAAAACAATGAGCAGTTCTTC.

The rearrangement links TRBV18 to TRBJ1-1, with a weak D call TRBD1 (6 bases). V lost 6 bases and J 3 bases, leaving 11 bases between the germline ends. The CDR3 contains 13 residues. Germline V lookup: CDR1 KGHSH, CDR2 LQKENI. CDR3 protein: CASSQQGDTEAFF. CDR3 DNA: TGTGCCAGCTCCCAACAGGGAGACACTGAAGCTTTCTTT.

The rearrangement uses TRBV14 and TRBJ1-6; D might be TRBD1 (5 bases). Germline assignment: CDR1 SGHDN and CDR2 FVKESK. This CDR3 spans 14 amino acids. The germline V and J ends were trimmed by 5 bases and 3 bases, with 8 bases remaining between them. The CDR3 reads CASSSGGYNSPLHF. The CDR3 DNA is TGTGCCAGCAGCTCCGGGGGCTATAATTCACCCCTCCACTTT.

Here the CDR3 DNA reads TGTGCCAGCAACCGGGGGGAACAGACCCAGTACTTC. The encoded protein is CASNRGEQTQYF. V gene TRBV28 combines with J gene TRBJ2-5; 7 nucleotides agree with TRBD2. Germline CDR1 and CDR2: MDHEN and SYDVKM. There are 12 residues in the CDR3. After removal of 7 bases from V and 6 bases from J, the junction contained 5 bases not matched to a gene.

This chain's CDR3 is CASSRSTQYF. In nucleotides, the CDR3 is TGTGCCAGCAGCCGCAGTACGCAGTATTTT. V and J are TRBV12-3 or TRBV12-4 and TRBJ2-3; D unclear. V lost 6 bases to trimming and J lost 8 bases, with 6 bases between them. This CDR3 is 10 amino acids long.

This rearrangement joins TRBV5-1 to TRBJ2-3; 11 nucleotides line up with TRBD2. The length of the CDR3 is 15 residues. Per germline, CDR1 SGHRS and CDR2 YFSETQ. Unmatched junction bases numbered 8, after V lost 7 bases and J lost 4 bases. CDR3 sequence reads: CASGTGTSGSDTQYF. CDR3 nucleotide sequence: TGCGCCAGCGGAACCGGGACTAGCGGTTCAGATACGCAGTATTTT. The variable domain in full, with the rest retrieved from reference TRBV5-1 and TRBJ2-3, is KAGVTQTPRYLIKTRGQQVTLSCSPISGHRSVSWYQQTPGQGLQFLFEYFSETQRNKGNFPGRFSGRQFSNSRSEMNVSTLELGDSALYLCASGTGTSGSDTQYFGPGTRLTVL.